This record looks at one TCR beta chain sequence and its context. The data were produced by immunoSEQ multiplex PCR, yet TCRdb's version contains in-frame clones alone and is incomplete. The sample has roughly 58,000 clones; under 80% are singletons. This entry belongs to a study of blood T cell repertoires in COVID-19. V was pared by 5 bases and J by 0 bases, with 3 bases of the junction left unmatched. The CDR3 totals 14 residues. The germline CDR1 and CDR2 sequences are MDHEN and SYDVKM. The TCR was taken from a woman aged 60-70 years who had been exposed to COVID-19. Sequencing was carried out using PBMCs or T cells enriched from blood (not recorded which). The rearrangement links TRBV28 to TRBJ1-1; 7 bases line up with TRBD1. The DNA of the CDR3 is TGTGCCAGCAGTCGAGGGGGCATGAACACTGAAGCTTTCTTT. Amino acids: CASSRGGMNTEAFF. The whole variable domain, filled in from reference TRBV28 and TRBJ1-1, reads DVKVTQSSRYLVKRTGEKVFLECVQDMDHENMFWYRQDPGLGLRLIYFSYDVKMKEKGDIPEGYSVSREKKERFSLILESASTNQTSMYLCASSRGGMNTEAFFGQGTRLTVV.